Included here is one T cell receptor beta chain sequence, with context. This entry is derived from a study of cytomegalovirus exposure and HLA in healthy donors. The PCR contained 60 Vbeta and 13 Jbeta primers. Clones were read by immunoSEQ multiplex PCR, and TCRdb kept only the in-frame ones, dropping some. The data hold 150,000 to 180,000 clones, with about 85% observed a single time. This CDR3 has 14 residues. Trimming cost V 7 bases and J 1 base; bases outside gene matches: 5. CDR1 and CDR2 (germline): SQVTM, ANQGSEA. The sequence came from a young man in good health and CMV-seropositive. Sequenced material: PBMCs. V usage is TRBV29-1 and J usage is TRBJ2-5; 11 nucleotides align to TRBD2. Here the CDR3 DNA reads TGCAGCGGCAGGGGGACTAGCGGCCAAGAGACCCAGTACTTC. It specifies CSGRGTSGQETQYF.